This record concerns one T cell receptor beta chain sequence. This sample was taken from a study of T cell changes during pregnancy in multiple sclerosis. TCRdb keeps only in-frame clones here, not all; method: immunoSEQ multiplex PCR. The sample holds about 30,000 clones, roughly nine tenths seen once. In germline, CDR1 is MNHEY, CDR2 SMNVEV (reference sequence). V was pared by 0 bases and J by 7 bases, with 6 bases of the junction left unmatched. The CDR3 runs 16 residues. Sequencing was performed on CD8+ T cells from peripheral blood mononuclear cells, taken in the second trimester of pregnancy. This chain joins TRBV27 and TRBJ2-2; 9 bases are a match to TRBD2. This receptor was identified in a female donor with multiple sclerosis, enrolled in a pregnancy study. CDR3 protein: CASSLSAGGIDGELFF. The CDR3 DNA sequence: TGTGCCAGCAGTTTATCGGCGGGAGGGATTGACGGGGAGCTGTTTTTT.